One and the same sample provided the 25 T cell receptor beta chains below, sequenced in a study of identical twins. TCRdb processed the 5' RACE reads anew with MiXCR; each CDR3 protein has one entry. The top ten hold roughly 0.44% of the sample, which has around 530,000 distinct CDR3 sequences, around 15% seen once. The same specimen was also included in a second study, on yellow fever vaccine responses in identical twins.

The specimen was CD4+ T cells sorted from blood. These receptors originate from a woman between 18 and 29 years old in good health.

This clonotype occurred many times. This chain links TRBV7-2 with TRBJ2-1; 7 nucleotides line up with TRBD2. From germline, CDR1 is SGHTA and CDR2 FQGNSA. CDR3 length equals 14 residues. Trimming at V came to 3 bases and at J to 9 bases, leaving 8 bases not matched to a gene. CDR3 residues: CASSFGYTSVEQFF. CDR3 DNA sequence: TGTGCCAGCAGCTTCGGATATACTAGCGTTGAGCAGTTCTTC.

This clonotype turned up a few times. The rearrangement links TRBV12-3 or TRBV12-4 to TRBJ2-5; D possibly corresponds to TRBD2 (6 bases). Trimming cost V 3 bases and J 5 bases, with 19 bases left between them. The length of the CDR3 is 16 residues. This chain's CDR3 is CASSFAGGVSGETQYF. In DNA, the CDR3 is TGTGCCAGCAGTTTCGCCGGGGGAGTTTCTGGGGAGACCCAGTACTTC.

This clonotype was seen only a few times. The rearrangement joins TRBV7-9 to TRBJ2-3; a possible D gene is TRBD2 (6 bases). Germline CDR1 reads SEHNR; CDR2 reads FQNEAQ (reference sequence). The V and J ends lost 1 base and 1 base respectively, with 9 bases between them. This CDR3 is 15 amino acids long. CDR3: CASSLVVAGTDTQYF. The CDR3 DNA is TGTGCCAGCAGCTTAGTAGTAGCGGGCACAGATACGCAGTATTTT.

This clonotype came up a few times. The chain is built from TRBV5-6 and TRBJ2-1; TRBD2 aligns across 12 bases. CDR1 and CDR2 from the germline V gene are SGHDT and YYEEEE. The J segment lost 6 bases and the V segment lost 5 bases, leaving 6 bases of the junction unmatched. CDR3 length: 15 amino acids. Here the CDR3 reads CASRLTSGRFNEQFF. CDR3 DNA: TGTGCCAGCAGGCTCACTAGCGGGAGGTTCAATGAGCAGTTCTTC.

The V call is TRBV29-1, the J call TRBJ2-3; possible D gene TRBD1, 6 bases. Trimming pared 0 bases from V and 6 bases from J, leaving 13 bases between. This CDR3 has 14 amino acids. Germline V lookup: CDR1 SQVTM, CDR2 ANQGSEA. The CDR3 loop reads CSVEESSGDDTQYF. CDR3 nucleotide sequence: TGCAGCGTTGAAGAGTCCTCAGGGGACGATACGCAGTATTTT.

The chain is built from TRBV7-8 and TRBJ2-7; 7 bases are a match to TRBD1. This CDR3 spans 16 amino acids. Germline CDR1 is SGHVS and CDR2 is FQNEAQ. V shed 2 bases, J shed 1 base, and the junction held 8 bases outside the gene matches. In DNA form, the CDR3 reads TGTGCCAGCAGCTTATCCGGGACAGAGCTTTCCTACGAGCAGTACTTC. Protein: CASSLSGTELSYEQYF.

This chain connects TRBV10-3 to TRBJ2-2; D is perhaps TRBD1 or TRBD2 (5 bases each). The CDR3 is 14 amino acids. The germline V and J ends were trimmed by 0 bases and 5 bases, with 7 bases remaining between them. The germline V gene encodes CDR1 ENHRY and CDR2 SYGVKD. CDR3 DNA sequence: TGTGCCATCAGTGAGTCTGAGGGGACCGGGGAGCTGTTTTTT. This sequence encodes CAISESEGTGELFF.

The chain combines TRBV12-3 or TRBV12-4 with TRBJ2-7; no reliable D call. Between the trimmed V and J ends, which lost 2 bases and 7 bases, there was a span of 9 bases. This CDR3 contains 12 residues. The DNA for the CDR3 is TGTGCCAGCAGTTTATTCGGTCAGGAGCAGTACTTC. Protein: CASSLFGQEQYF.

The gene calls are TRBV9 and TRBJ1-2, with TRBD1 identical over 8 bases. J lost 2 bases, V lost 2 bases, and 5 bases had no gene match. The CDR3 has 15 amino acids. Germline V gene lookup returns CDR1 SGDLS and CDR2 YYNGEE. The CDR3 sequence: CASSVGQGPNYGYTF. The CDR3 DNA follows: TGTGCCAGCAGCGTCGGACAGGGTCCCAACTATGGCTACACCTTC.

Here the CDR3 DNA reads TGTGCCAGCAGTCCTGCAGGGGACCCCTACGAGCAGTACGTC. It codes for CASSPAGDPYEQYV. The chain employs TRBV28 and TRBJ2-7; D perhaps matches TRBD1 (6 bases). The V end was cut by 5 bases, the J end by 2 bases, with 13 bases between. The CDR3 totals 14 residues. Per the germline V gene, CDR1 is MDHEN and CDR2 is SYDVKM.

The genes are TRBV5-1 and TRBJ2-5; D possibly corresponds to TRBD1 (5 bases). The CDR3 is 14 amino acids. The V gene lost 5 bases and the J gene lost 3 bases, with 14 bases spanning the gap. Looked up from germline, CDR1 is SGHRS and CDR2 is YFSETQ. In DNA, the CDR3 is TGCGCCAGCAGAACGGACACGGTTGAAGAGACCCAGTACTTC. Encoded protein: CASRTDTVEETQYF. Full variable domain (rest looked up from reference TRBV5-1 and TRBJ2-5): KAGVTQTPRYLIKTRGQQVTLSCSPISGHRSVSWYQQTPGQGLQFLFEYFSETQRNKGNFPGRFSGRQFSNSRSEMNVSTLELGDSALYLCASRTDTVEETQYFGPGTRLLVL.

The genes are TRBV15 and TRBJ2-1; D is perhaps TRBD2 (6 bases). This CDR3 is 16 amino acids long. V lost 3 bases and J lost 0, with 12 bases in between. The germline CDR1 and CDR2 sequences are LNHNV and YYDKDF (reference sequence). The CDR3 sequence is CATSSLSGLSYNEQFF. In DNA form, the CDR3 reads TGTGCCACCAGCAGTCTATCGGGACTCTCCTACAATGAGCAGTTCTTC.

The rearrangement links TRBV6-2 or TRBV6-3 to TRBJ1-5, with D tentatively TRBD1 (5 bases). The CDR3 runs 15 residues. V dropped 5 bases and J dropped 5 bases, with 16 bases sitting between them. CDR1 and CDR2 from the germline V gene are MNHEY and SVGEGT. The CDR3 nucleotides are TGTGCCAGCAGTCGCCCGGGGCCCAGCGATCAGCCCCAGCATTTT. Translation: CASSRPGPSDQPQHF.

The V gene is TRBV20-1, the J gene TRBJ2-7, with TRBD2 matching over 8 bases. Germline V gives CDR1 DFQATT, CDR2 SNEGSKA (reference sequence). The CDR3 is 15 amino acids. V dropped 0 bases and J dropped 3; count of bases not matched to a gene: 7. CDR3 DNA sequence: TGCAGTGCTAGAGATAAGGGAGCGGGAGTCTACGAGCAGTACTTC. Translation: CSARDKGAGVYEQYF.

This sequence joins TRBV2 and TRBJ2-2; no definite D call. This CDR3 is built from 11 residues. V was cut by 3 bases and J by 10 bases, with 6 bases left in between. Germline assignment: CDR1 SNHLY and CDR2 FYNNEI. CDR3 region: CASSEGTELFF. The CDR3 nucleotides read TGTGCCAGCAGTGAGGGCACGGAGCTGTTTTTT.

This rearrangement joins TRBV5-1 to TRBJ2-3; 7 nucleotides match TRBD2. Germline assignment: CDR1 SGHRS and CDR2 YFSETQ. The CDR3 runs to 16 residues. V shed 6 bases and J 2 bases; nucleotides not matched to a gene: 12. Here the CDR3 DNA reads TGCGCCAGCACCGAAGCGGGGTTGGAATCCACAGATACGCAGTATTTT. Its protein is CASTEAGLESTDTQYF.

The sample holds a few counts of this clonotype. CDR3 in DNA: TGTGCCAGCAGTTTGACGACGGGCGCGCAGTACTTC. It yields the protein CASSLTTGAQYF. The chain links TRBV12-3 or TRBV12-4 to TRBJ2-7; unclear D gene. CDR3 length: 12 residues. V was pared by 3 bases and J by 9 bases, with 12 bases between.

V usage is TRBV11-1 and J usage is TRBJ2-1; D might be TRBD1 (6 bases). The CDR3 contains 14 residues. The V end lost 6 bases, the J end lost 6 bases, and 15 bases lay between the germline ends. Per germline, CDR1 SGHAT and CDR2 FQDESV (reference sequence). Written as DNA, the CDR3 is TGTGCCAGCAGGGATAACAGGGCAGGCAATGAGCAGTTCTTC. As protein: CASRDNRAGNEQFF.

This clonotype was picked up a small number of times. The genes are TRBV18 and TRBJ2-1, with D uncertain. The V and J ends lost 3 bases and 5 bases respectively, with 5 bases between them. CDR1 and CDR2 (germline): KGHSH, LQKENI. This CDR3 is built from 12 residues. Here the CDR3 DNA reads TGTGCCAGCTCACCGAGCAACAATGAGCAGTTCTTC. It encodes CASSPSNNEQFF.

This clonotype was seen a few times. V usage is TRBV7-2 and J usage is TRBJ1-1, with unresolved D. With 1 base removed from V and 7 bases from J, the gap between germline ends came to 16 bases. From germline, CDR1 is SGHTA and CDR2 FQGNSA. The CDR3 is made up of 15 amino acids. The CDR3 loop is CASSLESGGPNEAFF. The CDR3 region has the DNA TGTGCCAGCAGCTTAGAATCCGGTGGGCCTAATGAAGCTTTCTTT.

The rearrangement uses TRBV20-1 and TRBJ2-5; 11 bases match TRBD2. Germline values: CDR1 DFQATT, CDR2 SNEGSKA (reference sequence). The CDR3 is made up of 14 amino acids. The junction had 7 bases not matched to a gene; V was cut back by 6 bases and J by 4 bases. The CDR3 here is CSATTGLAGETQYF. In DNA, the CDR3 is TGCAGTGCAACAACAGGACTAGCGGGAGAGACCCAGTACTTC.

This chain joins TRBV4-1 and TRBJ2-5; the match to TRBD2 covers 11 bases. Germline V CDR1 and CDR2: MGHRA, YSYEKL. The CDR3 totals 19 residues. With V trimmed by 1 base and J by 4 bases, 14 bases remained unmatched. The CDR3 DNA sequence: TGCGCCAGCAGCCAAGTAGCCGGGACTAGCGGTCGTGGAGTAGAGACCCAGTACTTC. Encoded protein: CASSQVAGTSGRGVETQYF.

This clonotype was counted many times. The chain couples TRBV6-5 to TRBJ2-2, with TRBD1 as a possible D gene (5 bases). Trimming stripped 2 bases from V and 3 bases from J, with 7 bases between. The CDR3 is 14 amino acids. Germline CDR1 MNHEY, CDR2 SVGAGI. This CDR3 is CASSYQGHTGELFF. Written as DNA, the CDR3 is TGTGCCAGCAGTTACCAGGGCCACACCGGGGAGCTGTTTTTT.

The chain recombines TRBV20-1 with TRBJ2-3, with 14 bases identical to TRBD2. V lost 5 bases and J lost 3; bases outside the gene matches: 4. The CDR3 is made up of 15 amino acids. Germline V gives CDR1 DFQATT, CDR2 SNEGSKA (reference sequence). CDR3 in DNA: TGCAGTGCTGGTGGACTAGCGGGAGGAACAGATACGCAGTATTTT. Its protein is CSAGGLAGGTDTQYF.

The sample holds one count of this clonotype. The chain couples TRBV28 to TRBJ2-4; 13 nucleotides agree with TRBD2. The CDR3 sequence is 18 residues long. Germline-derived CDR1 and CDR2 are MDHEN and SYDVKM. V lost 10 bases to trimming and J lost 6 bases; unmatched junction nucleotides: 18. DNA for the CDR3: TGTGCCACCTCCACAGGACCGGGACTAGCGGGGAGCAGAAACATTCAGTACTTC. It encodes CATSTGPGLAGSRNIQYF.